In this sample, the clone carrying this TCR beta chain turned up once. These data belong to a study of T-cell memory formation after mild COVID-19. TCRdb itself ran the 5' RACE reads through MiXCR, one entry per CDR3 protein. The data contain hundreds of thousands of distinct CDR3 sequences, less than 25% of them seen just once; the ten biggest clones take up around 13%. The CDR3 runs 14 residues. V trimming: 3 bases; J trimming: 7 bases; junction bases outside the gene matches: 3. Germline CDR1 is SGHVS and CDR2 is FNYEAQ. The genes are TRBV7-6 and TRBJ2-1; TRBD2 aligns across 10 bases. This sequence originates from an adult woman who had mild COVID-19 (a few samples of this study predate the infection). Cell type and time point are not known. Input material: PBMCs or a T cell subset sorted from them (not recorded which). CDR3 loop: CASSFLAGVNEQFF. The CDR3 nucleotides read TGTGCCAGCAGCTTCCTAGCGGGAGTTAATGAGCAGTTCTTC.